The entry below describes one T cell receptor (beta chain). The sample belongs to a study of control samples from healthy donors and cancer patients. Profiled with immunoSEQ multiplex PCR; TCRdb holds only in-frame clones, not every one. The data contain tens of thousands of clones, 88% of them singletons. The sample comprised blood. This TCR came from a woman aged 70-85 years in good health.

The CDR3 sequence is CATSSRRGAGANVLTF. CDR3 DNA: TGTGCCACCAGCAGTCGCAGGGGGGCTGGGGCCAACGTCCTGACTTTC. This chain uses TRBV15 with TRBJ2-6, with D perhaps matching TRBD1 (7 bases). Trimming removed 3 bases from V and 2 bases from J, with 11 bases in between. Looked up from germline, CDR1 is LNHNV and CDR2 is YYDKDF (reference sequence). This CDR3 is 16 amino acids long.